This TCR beta chain was profiled in a study of blood T cells in healthy people across ages. Study-level findings and limits: A greater number of naive CD4+ cells and higher diversity distinguished long-lived donors from aged donors.

This clonotype was counted a few times. Its antigen is unidentified. It was with a sample-barcoded 5' primer and a J-beta primer mix that a second PCR of roughly 7 to 12 cycles was run. TCRdb processed the 5' RACE reads anew with MiXCR; each CDR3 protein has one entry. Counted here are more than 650,000 distinct CDR3 sequences, 25% to 30% occurring once; the ten biggest clones make up about 3%. This CDR3 region has 13 residues. V was clipped by 7 bases and J by 1 base, with 13 bases between them. Looked up from germline, CDR1 is SQVTM and CDR2 is ANQGSEA. These data also formed part of another study, on T cells of mothers and their children. As reported in that work: A few mothers and their six children, all healthy Caucasians, donated. Maternal samples each gave over 9 million TCR beta CDR3 reads, and child samples about 3 million each.

The chain recombines TRBV29-1 with TRBJ1-1, with a weak D call TRBD1 (5 bases). Material: blood. The sequence was collected from a boy aged 10-17 years in good health. CDR3 amino acids: CSASGGWNTEAFF. CDR3 DNA sequence: TGCAGCGCGAGCGGGGGGTGGAACACTGAAGCTTTCTTT. The entire variable domain, with the rest obtained from reference TRBV29-1 and TRBJ1-1, is as follows: SAVISQKPSRDICQRGTSLTIQCQVDSQVTMMFWYRQQPGQSLTLIATANQGSEATYESGFVIDKFPISRPNLTFSTLTVSNMSPEDSSIYLCSASGGWNTEAFFGQGTRLTVV.